This T cell receptor (beta chain) was found in a study of identical twins. Regarding the study as a whole: Invariant MAIT and iNKT cells could partly confound zero-insertion analyses.

A remark on this clonotype: As yet, its antigen is unknown.

MiXCR, applied by TCRdb to the 5' RACE reads, yields one record per CDR3 protein. The sample has 250,000 to 300,000 distinct CDR3 sequences; about 8.3% are singletons. CDR1 is LNHNV and CDR2 is YYDKDF in the germline V gene (reference sequence). The CDR3 spans 12 residues. The germline V and J ends were trimmed by 2 bases and 5 bases, with 4 bases remaining between them. This sample also belongs to another study, concerning yellow fever vaccine responses in identical twins.

V and J are TRBV15 and TRBJ1-5; D unresolved. This receptor was taken from a woman aged 18-29 years in good health. Specimen: CD8+ T cells sorted from blood. The CDR3 reads CATSRIDQPQHF. The CDR3 nucleotides read TGTGCCACCAGCAGAATAGATCAGCCCCAGCATTTT.